This T cell receptor (beta chain) was captured by sequencing in a study of Graves' ophthalmopathy and Graves' hyperthyroidism. Investigators amplified TCR beta CDR3 regions from RNA transcripts. HTBI primers were used in a first-round RT-PCR, which preceded a second-round multiplex PCR. TCRdb ran MiXCR on the multiplex PCR reads and lists one entry per CDR3 protein. The data show 500,000 to 600,000 distinct CDR3 sequences, under 45% seen once. The CDR3 has 12 amino acids. The V and J ends lost 9 bases and 4 bases respectively, with 9 bases between them. Germline V gene data show CDR1 as SNHLY and CDR2 as FYNNEI. This clonotype was observed many times.

The source material was peripheral blood or thyroid tissue (not recorded which). This clonotype was sampled from an adult man with Graves' hyperthyroidism. The chain couples TRBV2 to TRBJ1-4, with unresolved D. CDR3 nucleotide sequence: TGTGCCAGAGGGTTAGGTAATGAAAAACTGTTTTTT. Protein product: CARGLGNEKLFF.